The entry below describes one T cell receptor (beta chain). Germline lookup yields CDR1 SNHLY and CDR2 FYNNEI. This CDR3 comprises 16 residues. V lost 10 bases and J lost 3; bases outside the gene matches: 16. This sample was taken from a study of cytomegalovirus exposure and HLA in healthy donors. It was with 60 Vbeta and 13 Jbeta primers that the PCR ran. Repertoires were generated with immunoSEQ multiplex PCR, while TCRdb's copy carries only in-frame clones and drops some. Of under 55,000 clones in the sample, 72% were seen once. This chain joins TRBV2 and TRBJ2-3; 7 nucleotides align to TRBD2. The sequence was collected from a woman in her fifties or sixties in good health and CMV-seronegative. Sequenced: PBMCs. CDR3 DNA: TGTGCCAACTCGCTGACCTCGGGGGGTGGTACAGATACGCAGTATTTT. It yields the protein CANSLTSGGGTDTQYF.